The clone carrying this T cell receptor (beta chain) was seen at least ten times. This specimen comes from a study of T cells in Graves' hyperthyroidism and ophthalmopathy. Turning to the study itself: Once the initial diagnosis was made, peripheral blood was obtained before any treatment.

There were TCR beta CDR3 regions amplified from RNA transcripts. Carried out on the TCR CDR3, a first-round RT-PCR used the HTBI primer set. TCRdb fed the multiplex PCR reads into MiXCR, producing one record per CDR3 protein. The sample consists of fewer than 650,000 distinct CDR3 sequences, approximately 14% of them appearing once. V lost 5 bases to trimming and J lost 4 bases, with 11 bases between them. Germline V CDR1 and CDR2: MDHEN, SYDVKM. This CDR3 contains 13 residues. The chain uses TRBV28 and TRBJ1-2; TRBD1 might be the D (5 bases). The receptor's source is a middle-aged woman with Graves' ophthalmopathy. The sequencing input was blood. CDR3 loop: CASSPQGAYGYTF. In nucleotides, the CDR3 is TGTGCCAGCAGTCCTCAAGGGGCCTATGGCTACACCTTC.